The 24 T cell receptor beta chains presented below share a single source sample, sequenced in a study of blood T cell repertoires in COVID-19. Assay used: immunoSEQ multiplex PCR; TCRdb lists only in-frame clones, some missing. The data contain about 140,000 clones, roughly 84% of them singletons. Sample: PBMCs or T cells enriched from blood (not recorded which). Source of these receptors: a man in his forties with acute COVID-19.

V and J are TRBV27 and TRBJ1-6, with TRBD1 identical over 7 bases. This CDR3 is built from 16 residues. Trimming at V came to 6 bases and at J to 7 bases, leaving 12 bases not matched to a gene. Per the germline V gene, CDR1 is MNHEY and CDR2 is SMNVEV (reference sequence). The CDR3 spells CASRTGGTALNSPLHF. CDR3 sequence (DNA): TGTGCCAGCAGAACCGGCGGGACAGCCTTAAATTCACCCCTCCACTTT.

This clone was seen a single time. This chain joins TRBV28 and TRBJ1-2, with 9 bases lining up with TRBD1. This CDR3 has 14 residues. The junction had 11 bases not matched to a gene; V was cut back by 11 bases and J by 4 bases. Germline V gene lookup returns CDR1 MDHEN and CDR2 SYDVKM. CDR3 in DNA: TGTGCCGCGGAACAGGGGGCGAGTCGCTATGGCTACACCTTC. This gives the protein CAAEQGASRYGYTF.

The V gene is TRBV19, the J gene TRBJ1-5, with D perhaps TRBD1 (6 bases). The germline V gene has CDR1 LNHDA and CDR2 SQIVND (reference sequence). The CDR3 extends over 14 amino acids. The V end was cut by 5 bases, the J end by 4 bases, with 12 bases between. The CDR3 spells CASSEQGRNQPQHF. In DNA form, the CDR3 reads TGTGCCAGTAGTGAACAGGGAAGGAATCAGCCCCAGCATTTT.

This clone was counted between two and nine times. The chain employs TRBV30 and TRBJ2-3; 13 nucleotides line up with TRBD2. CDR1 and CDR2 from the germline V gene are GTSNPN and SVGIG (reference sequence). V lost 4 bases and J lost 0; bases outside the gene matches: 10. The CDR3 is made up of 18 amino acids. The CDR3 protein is CAWTRAGTSGMSTDTQYF. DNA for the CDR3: TGTGCCTGGACCCGCGCCGGGACTAGCGGGATGAGCACAGATACGCAGTATTTT. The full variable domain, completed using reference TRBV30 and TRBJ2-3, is SQTIHQWPATLVQPVGSPLSLECTVEGTSNPNLYWYRQAAGRGLQLLFYSVGIGQISSEVPQNLSASRPQDRQFILSSKKLLLSDSGFYLCAWTRAGTSGMSTDTQYFGPGTRLTVL.

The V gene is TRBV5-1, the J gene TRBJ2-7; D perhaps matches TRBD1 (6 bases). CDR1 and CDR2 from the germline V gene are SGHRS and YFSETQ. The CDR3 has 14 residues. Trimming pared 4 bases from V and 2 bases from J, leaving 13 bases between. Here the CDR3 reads CASSQGIPPYEQYF. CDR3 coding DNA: TGCGCCAGCAGCCAGGGGATTCCGCCCTACGAGCAGTACTTC.

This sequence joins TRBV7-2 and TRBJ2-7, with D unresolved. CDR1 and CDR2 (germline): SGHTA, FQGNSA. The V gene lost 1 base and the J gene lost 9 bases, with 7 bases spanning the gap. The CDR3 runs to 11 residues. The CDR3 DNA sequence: TGTGCCAGCAGCTTAGACCAGTGGCAGTACTTC. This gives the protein CASSLDQWQYF.

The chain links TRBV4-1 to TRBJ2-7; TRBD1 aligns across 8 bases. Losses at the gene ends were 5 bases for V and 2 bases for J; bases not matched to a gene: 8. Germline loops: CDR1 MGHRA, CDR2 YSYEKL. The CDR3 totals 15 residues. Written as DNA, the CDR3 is TGCGCCAGCAGCTCCCAAGGGGGACAGGCCTACGAGCAGTACTTC. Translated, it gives CASSSQGGQAYEQYF.

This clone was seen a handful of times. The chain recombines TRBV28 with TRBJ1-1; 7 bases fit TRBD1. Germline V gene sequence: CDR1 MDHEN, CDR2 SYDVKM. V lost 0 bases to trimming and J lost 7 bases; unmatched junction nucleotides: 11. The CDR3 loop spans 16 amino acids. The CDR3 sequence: CASSLWAGTAYGEAFF. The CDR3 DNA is TGTGCCAGCAGTTTATGGGCCGGGACAGCGTACGGTGAAGCTTTCTTT.

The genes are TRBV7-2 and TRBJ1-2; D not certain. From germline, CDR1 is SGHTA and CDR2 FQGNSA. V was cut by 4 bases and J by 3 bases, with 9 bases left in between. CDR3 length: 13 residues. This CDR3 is CASSSRRHYGYTF. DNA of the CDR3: TGTGCCAGCAGCTCCCGGAGGCACTATGGCTACACCTTC.

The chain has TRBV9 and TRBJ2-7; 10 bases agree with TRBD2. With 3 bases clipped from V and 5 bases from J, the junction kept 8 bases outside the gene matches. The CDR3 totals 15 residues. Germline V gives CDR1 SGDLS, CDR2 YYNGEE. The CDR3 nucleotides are TGTGCCAGCAGCGCCCATCTAGCGGGGGTCCACGAGCAGTACTTC. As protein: CASSAHLAGVHEQYF.

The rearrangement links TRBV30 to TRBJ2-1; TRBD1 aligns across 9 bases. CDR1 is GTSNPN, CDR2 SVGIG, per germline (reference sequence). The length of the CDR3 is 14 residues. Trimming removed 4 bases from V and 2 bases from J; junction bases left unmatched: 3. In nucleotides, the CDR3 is TGTGCCTGGAACCGGGACAGGGCCTACAATGAGCAGTTCTTC. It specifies CAWNRDRAYNEQFF.

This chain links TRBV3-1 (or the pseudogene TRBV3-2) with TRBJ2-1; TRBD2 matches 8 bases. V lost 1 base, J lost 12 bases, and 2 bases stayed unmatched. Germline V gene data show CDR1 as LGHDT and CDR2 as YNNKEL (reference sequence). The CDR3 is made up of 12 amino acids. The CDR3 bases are TGTGCCAGCAGCCAAGGCGGGGGGTGGCAGTTCTTC. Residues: CASSQGGGWQFF.

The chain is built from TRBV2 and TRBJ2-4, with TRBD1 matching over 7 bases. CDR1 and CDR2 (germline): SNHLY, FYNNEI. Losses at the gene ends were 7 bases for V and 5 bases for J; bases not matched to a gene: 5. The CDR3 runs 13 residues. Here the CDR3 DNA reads TGTGCCAGCACCCGGGACAGTGAAAACATTCAGTACTTC. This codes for CASTRDSENIQYF.

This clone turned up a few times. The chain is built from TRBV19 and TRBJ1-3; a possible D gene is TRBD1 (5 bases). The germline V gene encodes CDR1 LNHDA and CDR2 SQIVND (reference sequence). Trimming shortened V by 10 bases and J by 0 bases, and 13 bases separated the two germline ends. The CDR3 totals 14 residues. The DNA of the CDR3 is TGTGCCACAAAGACAGTTCACTCTGGAAACACCATATATTTT. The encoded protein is CATKTVHSGNTIYF.

As DNA, the CDR3 is TGCGCCAGCAGGATAGGGGCTGATAGCAATCAGCCCCAGCATTTT. Translation gives CASRIGADSNQPQHF. The rearrangement joins TRBV5-1 to TRBJ1-5, with TRBD1 as a possible D gene (5 bases). The V end lost 5 bases, the J end lost 0 bases, and 12 bases lay between the germline ends. This CDR3 contains 15 residues. Looked up from germline, CDR1 is SGHRS and CDR2 is YFSETQ.

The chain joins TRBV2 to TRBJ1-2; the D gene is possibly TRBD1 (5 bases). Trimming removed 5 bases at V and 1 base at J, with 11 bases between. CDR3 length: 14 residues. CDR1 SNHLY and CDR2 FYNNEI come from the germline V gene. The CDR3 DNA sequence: TGTGCCAGCAGTCCGACCAGGGATAACTATGGCTACACCTTC. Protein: CASSPTRDNYGYTF. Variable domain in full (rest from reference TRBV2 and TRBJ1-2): EPEVTQTPSHQVTQMGQEVILRCVPISNHLYFYWYRQILGQKVEFLVSFYNNEISEKSEIFDDQFSVERPDGSNFTLKIRSTKLEDSAMYFCASSPTRDNYGYTFGSGTRLTVV.

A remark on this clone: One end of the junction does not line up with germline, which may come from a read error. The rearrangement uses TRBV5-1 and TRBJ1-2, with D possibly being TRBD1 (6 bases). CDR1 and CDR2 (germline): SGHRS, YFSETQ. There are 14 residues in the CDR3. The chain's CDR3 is CASCLEAGAGGYTF. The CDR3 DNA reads TGCGCCAGCTGCTTGGAGGCGGGGGCGGGAGGCTACACCTTC.

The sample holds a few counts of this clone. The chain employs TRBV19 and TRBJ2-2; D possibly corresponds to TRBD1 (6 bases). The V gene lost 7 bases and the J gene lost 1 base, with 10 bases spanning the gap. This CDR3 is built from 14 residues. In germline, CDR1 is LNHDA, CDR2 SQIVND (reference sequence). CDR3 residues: CASNKQGNTGELFF. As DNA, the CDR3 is TGTGCCAGTAACAAACAGGGGAACACCGGGGAGCTGTTTTTT.

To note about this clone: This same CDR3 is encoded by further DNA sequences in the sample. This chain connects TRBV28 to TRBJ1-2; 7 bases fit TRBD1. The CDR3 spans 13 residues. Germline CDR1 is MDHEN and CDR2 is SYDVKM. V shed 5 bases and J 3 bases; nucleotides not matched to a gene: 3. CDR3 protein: CASSTGTDYGYTF. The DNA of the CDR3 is TGTGCCAGCAGTACAGGGACAGACTATGGCTACACCTTC.

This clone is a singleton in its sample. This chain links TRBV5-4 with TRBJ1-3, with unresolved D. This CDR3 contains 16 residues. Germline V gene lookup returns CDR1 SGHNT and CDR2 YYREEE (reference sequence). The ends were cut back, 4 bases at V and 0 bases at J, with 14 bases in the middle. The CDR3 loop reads CASSPGREHSGNTIYF. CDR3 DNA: TGTGCCAGCAGCCCTGGGAGAGAACACTCTGGAAACACCATATATTTT.

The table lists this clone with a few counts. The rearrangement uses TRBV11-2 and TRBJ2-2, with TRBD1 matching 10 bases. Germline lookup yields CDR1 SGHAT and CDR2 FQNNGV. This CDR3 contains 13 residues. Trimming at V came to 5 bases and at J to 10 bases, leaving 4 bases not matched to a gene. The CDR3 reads CASSNRQGAELFF. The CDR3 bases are TGTGCCAGCAGCAACCGACAGGGGGCGGAGCTGTTTTTT.

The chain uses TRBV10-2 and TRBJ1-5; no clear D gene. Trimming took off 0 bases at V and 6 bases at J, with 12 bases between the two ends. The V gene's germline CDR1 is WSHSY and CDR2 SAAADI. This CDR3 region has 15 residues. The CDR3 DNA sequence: TGCGCCAGCAGTGAGTCGACGAGGGCAGGTCAGCCCCAGCATTTT. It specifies CASSESTRAGQPQHF.

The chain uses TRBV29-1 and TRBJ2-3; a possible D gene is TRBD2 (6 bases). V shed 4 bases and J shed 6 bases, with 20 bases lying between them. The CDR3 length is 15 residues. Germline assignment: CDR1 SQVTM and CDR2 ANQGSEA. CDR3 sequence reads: CSVGDEGGIVDTQYF. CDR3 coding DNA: TGCAGCGTTGGTGATGAAGGAGGGATCGTCGATACGCAGTATTTT.

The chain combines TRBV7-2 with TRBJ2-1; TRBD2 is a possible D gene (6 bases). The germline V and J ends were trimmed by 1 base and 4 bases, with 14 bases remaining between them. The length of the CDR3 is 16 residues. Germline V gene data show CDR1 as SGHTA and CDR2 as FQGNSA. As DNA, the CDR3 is TGTGCCAGCAGCTTAGAGGTGGGCGCGGGGTACAATGAGCAGTTCTTC. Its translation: CASSLEVGAGYNEQFF.